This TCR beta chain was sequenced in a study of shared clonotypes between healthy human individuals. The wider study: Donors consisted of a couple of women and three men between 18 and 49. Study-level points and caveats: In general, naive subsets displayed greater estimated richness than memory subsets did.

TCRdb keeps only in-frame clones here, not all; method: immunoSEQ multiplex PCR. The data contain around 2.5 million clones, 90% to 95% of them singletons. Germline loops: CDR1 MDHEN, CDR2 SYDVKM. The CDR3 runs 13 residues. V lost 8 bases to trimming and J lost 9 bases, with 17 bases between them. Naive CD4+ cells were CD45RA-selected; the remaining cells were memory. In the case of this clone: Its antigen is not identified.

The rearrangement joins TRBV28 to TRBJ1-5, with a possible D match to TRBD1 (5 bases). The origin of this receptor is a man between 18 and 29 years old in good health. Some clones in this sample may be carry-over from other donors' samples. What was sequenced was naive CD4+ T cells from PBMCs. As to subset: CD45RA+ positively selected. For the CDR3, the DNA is TGTGCCAGCCTCCCACCGGGGGTGGCGCCCCAGCATTTT. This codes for CASLPPGVAPQHF.